The clone carrying this T cell receptor (beta chain) appeared a few times. The antigen is undetermined. Time point of the sample: patch test 2, 6 weeks after DPC sensitization. Specified treatment: therapeutic diphenylcyclopropenone sensitization with weekly scalp DPC. The library attached unique molecular identifiers to individual cDNA molecules. TCRdb re-called the RACE reads with MiXCR, one entry per CDR3 protein. In the table there are about 82,000 distinct CDR3 sequences, more than 9% of which are singletons. V was clipped by 1 base and J by 5 bases, with 5 bases between them. In germline, CDR1 is SQVTM, CDR2 ANQGSEA. The CDR3 length is 11 residues. The data were taken from a study of human T cells and chemical hapten exposure. Study observations and caveats: The immune response of these alopecia patients might not match healthy individuals'. Sensitizing with DPC caused no change in TCRs above 1 in 1000 frequency.

Material: whole blood, obtained in connection with sensitization to the hapten diphenylcyclopropenone (DPC). This receptor was taken from a woman in her forties or fifties with alopecia areata. Some clones in this sample may be carry-over from other donors' samples. This chain joins TRBV29-1 and TRBJ1-1; D gene ambiguous. The DNA of the CDR3 is TGCAGCGTTGAAGGGGTAACTGAAGCTTTCTTT. Protein: CSVEGVTEAFF.